Listed below are T cell receptor beta chains from one sample, sequenced in a study of shared clonotypes between healthy human individuals. Clones were read by immunoSEQ multiplex PCR, and TCRdb kept only the in-frame ones, dropping some. The data contain a few million clones, 93% of them singletons. Sequenced: naive CD4+ T cells from PBMCs. Source of these receptors: a man in his late teens or twenties in good health. Some clones in this sample may be carry-over from other donors' samples. Each CDR3 is given with its conserved first and last residue. D genes are given only for firm matches. Some rows mark clone size as missing; the rest say once, few, many or name a class of expanded clone.

J gene,clone size,V gene,D gene,CDR3 protein,CDR3 DNA
TRBJ2-2,NA,TRBV6-6,TRBD1,CASSRQGSRPGELFF,TGTGCCAGCAGTAGACAGGGATCTAGGCCCGGGGAGCTGTTTTTT
TRBJ2-7,NA,TRBV28,TRBD2,CASSLIAGGKYEQYF,TGTGCCAGCAGCCTGATAGCGGGAGGAAAATACGAGCAGTACTTC
TRBJ2-2,NA,TRBV10-1,TRBD2,CASGLAGLTGELFF,TGCGCCAGCGGCTTAGCGGGGCTCACCGGGGAGCTGTTTTTT
TRBJ2-7,NA,TRBV5-1,NA,CASSLEGSYEQYF,TGCGCCAGCAGCTTGGAAGGCAGCTACGAGCAGTACTTC
TRBJ2-7,NA,TRBV15,NA,CATSSRRTYEQYF,TGTGCCACCAGCAGCAGGCGGACCTACGAGCAGTACTTC
TRBJ1-1,few,TRBV7-9,TRBD1,CASRPRGPLDNTEAFF,TGTGCCAGCAGGCCCAGGGGGCCATTAGACAACACTGAAGCTTTCTTT
TRBJ2-5,NA,TRBV29-1,NA,CSVVWQPGETQYF,TGCAGCGTTGTGTGGCAACCGGGGGAGACCCAGTACTTC
TRBJ1-1,few,TRBV7-9,NA,CASSLDRVDTEAFF,TGTGCCAGCAGCTTAGATCGGGTGGACACTGAAGCTTTCTTT
TRBJ2-1,NA,TRBV18,TRBD2,CASSPHGGVPYNEQFF,TGTGCCAGCTCACCACATGGGGGGGTTCCCTACAATGAGCAGTTCTTC
TRBJ2-7,once,TRBV5-6,TRBD1,CASSQPGQGVSEQYF,TGTGCCAGCAGTCAGCCGGGACAGGGGGTGAGTGAGCAGTACTTC
TRBJ2-1,NA,TRBV7-9,NA,CASIQRNEQFF,TGTGCCAGCATCCAAAGGAATGAGCAGTTCTTC
TRBJ2-2,NA,TRBV7-9,NA,CASGSGQNTGELFF,TGTGCCAGCGGGTCGGGACAGAACACCGGGGAGCTGTTTTTT
TRBJ1-1,few,TRBV5-1,NA,CASSSKTVNTEAFF,TGCGCCAGCAGCTCCAAGACAGTGAACACTGAAGCTTTCTTT
TRBJ2-5,NA,TRBV7-2,NA,CASSPPGLQETQYF,TGTGCCAGCAGCCCCCCCGGGCTCCAGGAGACCCAGTACTTC
TRBJ2-1,NA,TRBV6-5,NA,CASSKDSYNEQFF,TGTGCCAGCAGTAAAGACTCCTACAATGAGCAGTTCTTC
TRBJ2-7,NA,TRBV2,TRBD1,CASGGDRGYYEQYF,TGTGCCAGCGGTGGGGACAGGGGTTACTACGAGCAGTACTTC
TRBJ1-1,few,TRBV18,NA,CASSPQSRQAEAFF,TGTGCCAGCTCACCACAGTCCCGGCAGGCTGAAGCTTTCTTT
TRBJ1-2,NA,TRBV2,NA,CASNPEFNYGYTF,TGTGCCAGCAATCCGGAATTTAACTATGGCTACACCTTC
TRBJ1-1,NA,TRBV5-4,NA,CASSFPNTGGLTFF,TGTGCCAGCAGCTTCCCGAACACGGGAGGATTGACTTTCTTT
TRBJ2-2,NA,TRBV5-1,NA,CASSLARTNTGELFF,TGCGCCAGCAGCTTGGCCCGAACGAACACCGGGGAGCTGTTTTTT
TRBJ2-5,NA,TRBV27,TRBD2,CASRTRLAGETQYF,TGTGCCAGCAGGACCAGACTAGCGGGAGAGACCCAGTACTTC
TRBJ1-1,NA,TRBV29-1,NA,CSVEHRDIKTEAFF,TGCAGCGTTGAGCACCGGGACATCAAGACTGAAGCTTTCTTT
TRBJ1-1,few,TRBV7-3,NA,CASSRVEDTEAFF,TGTGCCAGCAGTCGGGTAGAGGACACTGAAGCTTTCTTT
TRBJ2-5,NA,TRBV30,TRBD2,CAFELAGSQYF,TGTGCCTTCGAACTAGCGGGATCCCAGTACTTC
TRBJ2-5,NA,TRBV11-2,TRBD2,CASSKRAGGETQYF,TGTGCCAGCAGCAAAAGGGCGGGAGGAGAGACCCAGTACTTC
TRBJ1-2,NA,TRBV5-1,NA,CASSPDRNYGYTF,TGCGCCAGCAGCCCCGACAGAAACTATGGCTACACCTTC
TRBJ2-1,NA,TRBV29-1,NA,CSVVGGPGYNEQFF,TGCAGCGTTGTGGGGGGACCCGGATACAATGAGCAGTTCTTC
TRBJ2-2,NA,TRBV11-3,NA,CASSETRGRELFF,TGTGCCAGCAGCGAAACGAGGGGGAGGGAGCTGTTTTTT
TRBJ2-5,NA,TRBV5-4,TRBD1,CASSRDSTQETQYF,TGTGCCAGCAGCCGGGACAGCACCCAAGAGACCCAGTACTTC
TRBJ1-2,NA,TRBV30,TRBD1,CAWSTGTGLYGYTF,TGTGCCTGGAGTACCGGGACAGGCCTATATGGCTACACCTTC
TRBJ2-2,NA,TRBV5-4,NA,CASNLRDTGELFF,TGTGCCAGCAACCTCCGGGACACCGGGGAGCTGTTTTTT
TRBJ1-5,NA,TRBV2,NA,CASSESENQPQHF,TGTGCCAGCAGTGAGTCAGAGAATCAGCCCCAGCATTTT
TRBJ2-3,NA,TRBV6-6,NA,CASSSAQLGSTDTQYF,TGTGCCAGCAGTTCTGCGCAGCTCGGTAGCACAGATACGCAGTATTTT
TRBJ1-4,NA,TRBV5-1,NA,CASSLTPNEKLFF,TGCGCCAGCAGCTTGACCCCTAATGAAAAACTGTTTTTT
TRBJ2-5,NA,TRBV20-1,NA,CSALIRETQYF,TGCAGTGCCCTGATTAGGGAGACCCAGTACTTC
TRBJ1-5,NA,TRBV25-1,TRBD1,CASSAGGHPGSAQHF,TGTGCCAGCAGTGCAGGGGGACACCCCGGGTCGGCCCAGCATTTT
TRBJ1-5,NA,TRBV5-6,NA,CASSASNPGGGQPQHF,TGTGCCAGCAGCGCATCAAATCCGGGAGGGGGTCAGCCCCAGCATTTT
TRBJ1-2,NA,TRBV15,NA,CATSTPGFNYGYTF,TGTGCCACCAGCACTCCGGGGTTTAACTATGGCTACACCTTC
TRBJ2-1,NA,TRBV7-9,NA,CASARSPSYNEQFF,TGTGCCAGCGCACGGAGTCCCTCCTACAATGAGCAGTTCTTC
TRBJ2-5,NA,TRBV4-3,TRBD2,CASSATSGSRLETQYF,TGCGCCAGCAGTGCCACTAGCGGGAGTAGGTTGGAGACCCAGTACTTC
TRBJ2-5,NA,TRBV7-3,NA,CASSWGLQETQYF,TGTGCCAGCAGCTGGGGCCTTCAGGAGACCCAGTACTTC
TRBJ2-3,NA,TRBV7-9,TRBD2,CASSSFLAGEVYTQYF,TGTGCCAGCAGCTCCTTTTTGGCGGGAGAGGTTTATACGCAGTATTTT
TRBJ1-1,NA,TRBV30,TRBD1,CAWSRRARGVTEAFF,TGTGCCTGGAGTAGGCGGGCCAGGGGGGTCACTGAAGCTTTCTTT
TRBJ2-2,few,TRBV2,NA,CASTGGSFTGELFF,TGTGCCAGCACCGGTGGGAGTTTCACCGGGGAGCTGTTTTTT
TRBJ1-2,NA,TRBV27,TRBD1,CASSPEFHRGVDYGYTF,TGTGCCAGCAGTCCCGAATTCCACAGGGGGGTCGACTATGGCTACACCTTC
TRBJ1-1,NA,TRBV10-3,NA,CAISYAGKNTEAFF,TGTGCCATCAGCTACGCGGGGAAGAACACTGAAGCTTTCTTT
TRBJ2-5,once,TRBV5-1,NA,CASSLVGTVETQYF,TGCGCCAGCAGCTTGGTTGGGACCGTGGAGACCCAGTACTTC
TRBJ1-3,NA,TRBV28,NA,CASRPGGPGGNTIYF,TGTGCCAGCAGGCCCGGGGGACCAGGAGGAAACACCATATATTTT
TRBJ2-7,NA,TRBV7-2,NA,CASSPQTGPHGEQYF,TGTGCCAGCAGCCCTCAGACAGGCCCTCACGGCGAGCAGTACTTC
TRBJ2-3,NA,TRBV4-2,NA,CASSHEGGRTDTQYF,TGTGCCAGCAGCCACGAAGGGGGTCGCACAGATACGCAGTATTTT
TRBJ2-3,once,TRBV10-3,NA,CAISPQSYGTQYF,TGTGCCATCAGCCCTCAGTCTTATGGTACGCAGTATTTT
TRBJ2-2,once,TRBV13,NA,CASSTDNTGELFF,TGTGCCAGCAGCACCGATAACACCGGGGAGCTGTTTTTT
TRBJ1-1,NA,TRBV15,NA,CATSRGASDTEAFF,TGTGCCACCAGCAGGGGTGCTTCAGACACTGAAGCTTTCTTT
TRBJ1-1,NA,TRBV28,TRBD1,CASSLWTGGIRNTEAFF,TGTGCCAGCAGTTTATGGACAGGGGGCATCAGGAACACTGAAGCTTTCTTT